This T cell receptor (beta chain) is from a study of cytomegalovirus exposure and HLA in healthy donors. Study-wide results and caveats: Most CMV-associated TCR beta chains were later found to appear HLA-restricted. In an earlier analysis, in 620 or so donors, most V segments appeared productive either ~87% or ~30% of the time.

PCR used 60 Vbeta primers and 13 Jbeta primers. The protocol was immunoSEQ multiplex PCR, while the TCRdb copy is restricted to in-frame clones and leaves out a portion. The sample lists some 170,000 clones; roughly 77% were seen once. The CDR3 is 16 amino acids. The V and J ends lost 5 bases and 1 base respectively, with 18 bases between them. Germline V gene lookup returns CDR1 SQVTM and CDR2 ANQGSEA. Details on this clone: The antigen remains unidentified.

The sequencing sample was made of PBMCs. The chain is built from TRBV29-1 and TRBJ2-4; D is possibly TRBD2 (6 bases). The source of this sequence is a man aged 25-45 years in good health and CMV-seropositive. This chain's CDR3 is CSVQGWAGLAKNIQYF. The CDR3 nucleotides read TGCAGCGTTCAAGGGTGGGCGGGGTTGGCCAAAAACATTCAGTACTTC.